The 29 T cell receptor beta chains below come from one sample, sequenced in a study of shared clonotypes between healthy human individuals. Using immunoSEQ multiplex PCR, the repertoire was profiled, and TCRdb retains in-frame clones only, with some absent. The sample has about 2 million clones, around 95% seen once. Sequencing input: naive CD4+ T cells sorted from blood. The subset: CD45RA+ positively selected. Receptors were obtained from a man between 18 and 35 years old in good health.

This chain uses TRBV2 with TRBJ2-7, with D possibly TRBD1 on 6 matching bases. CDR3 length: 14 amino acids. Germline V gene lookup returns CDR1 SNHLY and CDR2 FYNNEI. V was pared by 3 bases and J by 1 base, with 10 bases between. CDR3 residues: CASSEFRGSYEQYF. In DNA form, the CDR3 reads TGTGCCAGCAGTGAGTTCAGGGGTTCCTACGAGCAGTACTTC.

V and J are TRBV28 and TRBJ1-4; TRBD1 is a possible D gene (5 bases). Trimming cost V 3 bases and J 7 bases, with 12 bases left between them. The CDR3 totals 14 residues. From germline, CDR1 is MDHEN and CDR2 SYDVKM. CDR3 nucleotide sequence: TGTGCCAGCAGTTTCCCGGGGGTTGTTGAAAAACTGTTTTTT. This sequence encodes CASSFPGVVEKLFF.

Concerning this clone: Relative to the germline gene, one junction end is altered; a read error may explain this. The chain uses TRBV12-5 and TRBJ2-1; D possibly corresponds to TRBD1 (7 bases). This CDR3 comprises 11 residues. Looked up from germline, CDR1 is LGHNT and CDR2 is FRNRAP. The CDR3 loop is CASGLDAGGLF. CDR3 sequence (DNA): TGTGCTAGTGGTTTGGATGCAGGGGGGCTCTTC.

V usage is TRBV5-1 and J usage is TRBJ1-1; unclear D gene. Trimming removed 0 bases from V and 7 bases from J, with 13 bases in between. The CDR3 sequence is 14 residues long. Germline V CDR1 and CDR2: SGHRS, YFSETQ. The CDR3 is CASSLATGNGEAFF. Written as DNA, the CDR3 is TGCGCCAGCAGCTTGGCCACGGGGAATGGTGAAGCTTTCTTT.

V usage is TRBV11-2 and J usage is TRBJ1-3; D unclear. V lost 1 base and J 0 bases, leaving 7 bases between the germline ends. This CDR3 spans 15 amino acids. Germline-derived CDR1 and CDR2 are SGHAT and FQNNGV. The CDR3 is CASSLGGSSGNTIYF. DNA for the CDR3: TGTGCCAGCAGCTTAGGGGGAAGCTCTGGAAACACCATATATTTT.

The rearrangement joins TRBV10-3 to TRBJ2-2; 11 bases map to TRBD1. The CDR3 has 16 amino acids. Looked up from germline, CDR1 is ENHRY and CDR2 is SYGVKD. With V trimmed by 11 bases and J by 0 bases, 8 bases remained unmatched. The CDR3 nucleotides are TGTGCCGCGGGGACAGGGGGACTTTCGAACACCGGGGAGCTGTTTTTT. Translation: CAAGTGGLSNTGELFF.

The rearrangement uses TRBV11-3 and TRBJ1-3; D is undetermined. CDR3 length: 13 amino acids. Germline lookup yields CDR1 SGHNT and CDR2 YENEEA. The germline V and J ends were trimmed by 8 bases and 0 bases, with 8 bases remaining between them. DNA of the CDR3: TGTGCCAGCTGTTCCTTCTCTGGAAACACCATATATTTT. Its translation: CASCSFSGNTIYF.

Of note for this clone: The same CDR3 also results from other DNA sequences found in this sample. V and J are TRBV18 and TRBJ2-4, with D unresolved. V lost 2 bases and J 1 base, leaving 3 bases between the germline ends. Per germline, CDR1 KGHSH and CDR2 LQKENI. The CDR3 consists of 13 residues. This CDR3 is CASSPLAKNIQYF. CDR3 bases: TGTGCCAGCTCACCATTGGCCAAAAACATTCAGTACTTC.

V and J are TRBV25-1 and TRBJ2-5; 10 bases match TRBD2. Per the germline V gene, CDR1 is MGHDK and CDR2 is SYGVNS. V shed 4 bases, J shed 5 bases, and the junction held 13 bases outside the gene matches. There are 17 residues in the CDR3. CDR3 region: CASSAWLAGAFSETQYF. CDR3 in DNA: TGTGCCAGCAGTGCGTGGCTAGCGGGAGCGTTCTCGGAGACCCAGTACTTC.

The chain has TRBV5-1 and TRBJ2-1; 7 nucleotides match TRBD2. The J segment lost 0 bases and the V segment lost 7 bases, leaving 7 bases of the junction unmatched. CDR3 length: 15 residues. Germline V gives CDR1 SGHRS, CDR2 YFSETQ. The CDR3, as DNA: TGCGCCAGCGGAGAAGCGGGAAGCTCCTACAATGAGCAGTTCTTC. It encodes CASGEAGSSYNEQFF.

The gene calls are TRBV10-1 and TRBJ2-2, with D unresolved. This CDR3 spans 12 amino acids. V was shortened by 2 bases and J by 8 bases, with 6 bases between the two germline ends. The germline V gene has CDR1 WNHNN and CDR2 SYGVQD (reference sequence). CDR3 in amino acids: CASSEAGGELFF. The CDR3 DNA follows: TGCGCCAGCAGTGAGGCCGGAGGGGAGCTGTTTTTT.

This sequence joins TRBV28 and TRBJ2-2; 7 bases fit TRBD1. Germline CDR1 reads MDHEN; CDR2 reads SYDVKM. The CDR3 is 18 amino acids. V dropped 6 bases and J dropped 0; count of bases not matched to a gene: 13. CDR3 protein: CASREYRGRYSNTGELFF. The CDR3 DNA follows: TGTGCCAGCAGAGAATACAGGGGCCGCTACTCGAACACCGGGGAGCTGTTTTTT.

A word on this clone: The sample has other DNA sequences that encode this CDR3 too. This chain links TRBV5-1 with TRBJ1-6, with 7 positions matching TRBD1. Germline V gene lookup returns CDR1 SGHRS and CDR2 YFSETQ. Trimming took 2 bases from V and 8 from J; bases not matched to a gene: 4. The CDR3 totals 14 residues. DNA for the CDR3: TGCGCCAGCAGCTTTCAGGGGGGCGATTCACCCCTCCACTTT. Translated: CASSFQGGDSPLHF.

The chain joins TRBV30 to TRBJ2-5; D unclear. Germline V lookup: CDR1 GTSNPN, CDR2 SVGIG (reference sequence). The CDR3 is 13 amino acids. Trimming pared 2 bases from V and 1 base from J, leaving 8 bases between. CDR3: CAWSMGRQETQYF. For the CDR3, the DNA is TGTGCCTGGAGTATGGGCCGCCAAGAGACCCAGTACTTC. Full variable domain (rest looked up from reference TRBV30 and TRBJ2-5): SQTIHQWPATLVQPVGSPLSLECTVEGTSNPNLYWYRQAAGRGLQLLFYSVGIGQISSEVPQNLSASRPQDRQFILSSKKLLLSDSGFYLCAWSMGRQETQYFGPGTRLLVL.

The chain links TRBV5-4 to TRBJ2-7, with 10 bases fitting TRBD1. Losses at the gene ends were 4 bases for V and 6 bases for J; bases not matched to a gene: 4. The CDR3 spans 13 residues. CDR1 is SGHNT and CDR2 is YYREEE in the germline V gene (reference sequence). The CDR3 protein is CASSVDRGVEQYF. CDR3 bases: TGTGCCAGCAGCGTGGACAGGGGGGTCGAGCAGTACTTC. Using reference TRBV5-4 and TRBJ2-7 for the parts outside the CDR3, the full variable domain is ETGVTQSPTHLIKTRGQQVTLRCSSQSGHNTVSWYQQALGQGPQFIFQYYREEENGRGNFPPRFSGLQFPNYSSELNVNALELDDSALYLCASSVDRGVEQYFGPGTRLTVT.

The rearrangement joins TRBV7-6 to TRBJ1-3; TRBD1 agrees at 7 bases. Germline trimming cut 5 bases from V and 0 bases from J; bases unmatched to any gene: 13. CDR3 length: 18 amino acids. CDR1 is SGHVS, CDR2 FNYEAQ, per germline. The CDR3 reads CASSNPRTGTFSGNTIYF. Written as DNA, the CDR3 is TGTGCCAGCAGCAATCCCCGGACAGGAACCTTCTCTGGAAACACCATATATTTT. Full variable domain (remainder filled in from reference TRBV7-6 and TRBJ1-3): GAGVSQSPRYKVTKRGQDVALRCDPISGHVSLYWYRQALGQGPEFLTYFNYEAQQDKSGLPNDRFSAERPEGSISTLTIQRTEQRDSAMYRCASSNPRTGTFSGNTIYFGEGSWLTVV.

Worth noting for this clone: A much larger clone lies one base from this, so it may be a read error. The genes are TRBV13 and TRBJ1-5; tentative D call: TRBD1 (5 bases). CDR1 is PRHDT, CDR2 FYEKMQ, per germline (reference sequence). The CDR3 runs to 16 residues. The chain's CDR3 is CASSLRGDRSNRPQHF. In DNA, the CDR3 is TGTGCCAGCAGCTTACGGGGGGATCGGAGCAATCGGCCCCAGCATTTT.

The chain links TRBV25-1 to TRBJ2-7, with D tentatively TRBD1 (5 bases). V was clipped by 4 bases and J by 2 bases, with 15 bases between them. The CDR3 totals 15 residues. Germline lookup yields CDR1 MGHDK and CDR2 SYGVNS. The CDR3: CASSVQELTTYEQYF. The DNA of the CDR3 is TGTGCCAGCAGTGTACAGGAGCTTACAACCTACGAGCAGTACTTC.

The J gene is TRBJ2-7, the V gene TRBV5-8; 7 nucleotides align to TRBD1. Per the germline V gene, CDR1 is SGHTS and CDR2 is YDEGEE. With 1 base clipped from V and 6 bases from J, the junction kept 7 bases outside the gene matches. CDR3 size: 14 residues. The CDR3, as DNA: TGTGCCAGCAGCTTGACCAGGGGGAAAGGCGAGCAGTACTTC. Residues: CASSLTRGKGEQYF.

The V call is TRBV25-1, the J call TRBJ2-1, with 8 bases lining up with TRBD1. The V gene end was trimmed by 7 bases and the J gene end by 6 bases; junction bases not matched to a gene: 11. The germline V gene has CDR1 MGHDK and CDR2 SYGVNS. The CDR3 covers 15 residues. CDR3 bases: TGTGCCAGCACTCAGGGGGCCGGGAGTGGCAATGAGCAGTTCTTC. It yields the protein CASTQGAGSGNEQFF.

The V call is TRBV28, the J call TRBJ1-1; TRBD1 matches 11 bases. After removal of 6 bases from V and 5 bases from J, the junction contained 8 bases not matched to a gene. This CDR3 has 15 amino acids. The germline V gene encodes CDR1 MDHEN and CDR2 SYDVKM. The CDR3 DNA reads TGTGCCAGCAGGCCAACGGGACAGGGGGTAACTGAAGCTTTCTTT. Translation gives CASRPTGQGVTEAFF.

The chain carries TRBV6-5 and TRBJ2-7; D unclear. Germline V gives CDR1 MNHEY, CDR2 SVGAGI. V gave up 2 bases and J gave up 0 bases, with 2 bases separating them. The CDR3 contains 12 residues. CDR3 coding DNA: TGTGCCAGCAGTTACCCCTCCTACGAGCAGTACTTC. As protein: CASSYPSYEQYF.

This chain links TRBV11-2 with TRBJ2-1, with 8 bases aligning to TRBD2. Trimming cost V 2 bases and J 5 bases; bases outside gene matches: 5. The germline V gene has CDR1 SGHAT and CDR2 FQNNGV. The CDR3 extends over 15 amino acids. DNA for the CDR3: TGTGCCAGCAGCTTAAACGGGAGGGAAAACAATGAGCAGTTCTTC. Amino acid sequence: CASSLNGRENNEQFF.

The table lists this clone with a count of one. The V gene is TRBV2, the J gene TRBJ1-2; D not certain. Germline CDR1 SNHLY, CDR2 FYNNEI. The CDR3 contains 13 residues. Trimming removed 8 bases at V and 5 bases at J, with 15 bases between. CDR3 protein: CASRESPDYGYTF. CDR3 nucleotide sequence: TGTGCCAGCCGGGAGAGCCCAGATTATGGCTACACCTTC.

The gene calls are TRBV10-3 and TRBJ2-6; tentative D call: TRBD1 (6 bases). V was cut by 6 bases and J by 0 bases, with 9 bases left in between. CDR1 is ENHRY and CDR2 is SYGVKD in the germline V gene. This CDR3 has 15 residues. The CDR3 DNA follows: TGTGCCATCAGGGACAGTAACTCTGGGGCCAACGTCCTGACTTTC. This codes for CAIRDSNSGANVLTF.

This chain links TRBV5-1 with TRBJ2-1, with D perhaps matching TRBD1 or TRBD2 (5 bases each). Trimming took off 4 bases at V and 6 bases at J, with 17 bases between the two ends. Germline V gene lookup returns CDR1 SGHRS and CDR2 YFSETQ. This CDR3 contains 15 residues. CDR3 bases: TGCGCCAGCAGCCCCCGACAAGGGACGGGCAATGAGCAGTTCTTC. This translates into CASSPRQGTGNEQFF.

This rearrangement joins TRBV25-1 to TRBJ2-3, with 9 bases that match TRBD2. The CDR3 covers 16 residues. V lost 6 bases, J lost 2 bases, and 9 bases stayed unmatched. Germline V gene sequence: CDR1 MGHDK, CDR2 SYGVNS. Written as DNA, the CDR3 is TGTGCCAGCAGCGAAAGCGGGAGGCTAGTCACAGATACGCAGTATTTT. Translated, it gives CASSESGRLVTDTQYF.

Comments on this clone: Different DNA sequences within this sample yield the same CDR3. The gene calls are TRBV9 and TRBJ2-5; D may be TRBD1 (6 bases). V lost 2 bases to trimming and J lost 3 bases, with 11 bases between them. The germline gives CDR1 SGDLS, CDR2 YYNGEE. The CDR3 contains 14 residues. The CDR3 DNA reads TGTGCCAGCAGCGTCGGGACACTGAAAGAGACCCAGTACTTC. Its translation is CASSVGTLKETQYF. Complete variable domain (other parts from reference TRBV9 and TRBJ2-5): DSGVTQTPKHLITATGQRVTLRCSPRSGDLSVYWYQQSLDQGLQFLIQYYNGEERAKGNILERFSAQQFPDLHSELNLSSLELGDSALYFCASSVGTLKETQYFGPGTRLLVL.

The V call is TRBV5-1, the J call TRBJ2-7, with 10 bases matching TRBD2. V lost 6 bases, J lost 2 bases, and 11 bases stayed unmatched. The CDR3 runs 16 residues. Germline lookup yields CDR1 SGHRS and CDR2 YFSETQ. CDR3 sequence: CASTRWTSGSTYEQYF. CDR3 DNA: TGCGCCAGCACCCGATGGACTAGCGGATCGACCTACGAGCAGTACTTC.